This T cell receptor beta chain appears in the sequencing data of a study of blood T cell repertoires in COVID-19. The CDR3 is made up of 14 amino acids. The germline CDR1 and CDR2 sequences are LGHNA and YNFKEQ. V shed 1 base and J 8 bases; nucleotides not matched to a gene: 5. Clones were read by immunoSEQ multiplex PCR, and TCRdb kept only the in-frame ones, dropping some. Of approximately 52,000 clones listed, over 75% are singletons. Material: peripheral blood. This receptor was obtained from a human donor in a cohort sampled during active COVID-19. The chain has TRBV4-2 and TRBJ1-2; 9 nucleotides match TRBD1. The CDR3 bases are TGTGCCAGCAGCCAAGCGGGACAGGGAAGCGGCTACACCTTC. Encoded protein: CASSQAGQGSGYTF.